The clone carrying this TCR beta chain was seen many times. Its target is unknown. This sample is drawn from a study of neurological immune-mediated disorders. Overall study results and limits: With the multiple sclerosis repertoire cluster, neither clinical nor MRI features showed any association. Phylogenetic grouping assigned the repertoires of 18 of 34 multiple sclerosis patients to a single related-CDR3 cluster, which may represent a signature.

The germline CDR1 and CDR2 sequences are SQVTM and ANQGSEA. V was shortened by 8 bases and J by 3 bases, with 18 bases between the two germline ends. CDR3 length: 14 amino acids. A total of 2 million PBMCs stored at -80 degrees C provided the unsorted libraries. Using its own MiXCR run on the 5' RACE reads, TCRdb lists one record per CDR3 protein. This table has roughly 70,000 distinct CDR3 sequences, 3.9% appearing once. Material for sequencing was PBMCs. The rearrangement uses TRBV29-1 and TRBJ2-3; D is perhaps TRBD2 (6 bases). This TCR was sampled from a man in his thirties or forties with multiple sclerosis. CDR3 residues: CSTSGGAQTDTQYF. Here the CDR3 DNA reads TGCAGCACCTCAGGAGGGGCCCAAACAGATACGCAGTATTTT.